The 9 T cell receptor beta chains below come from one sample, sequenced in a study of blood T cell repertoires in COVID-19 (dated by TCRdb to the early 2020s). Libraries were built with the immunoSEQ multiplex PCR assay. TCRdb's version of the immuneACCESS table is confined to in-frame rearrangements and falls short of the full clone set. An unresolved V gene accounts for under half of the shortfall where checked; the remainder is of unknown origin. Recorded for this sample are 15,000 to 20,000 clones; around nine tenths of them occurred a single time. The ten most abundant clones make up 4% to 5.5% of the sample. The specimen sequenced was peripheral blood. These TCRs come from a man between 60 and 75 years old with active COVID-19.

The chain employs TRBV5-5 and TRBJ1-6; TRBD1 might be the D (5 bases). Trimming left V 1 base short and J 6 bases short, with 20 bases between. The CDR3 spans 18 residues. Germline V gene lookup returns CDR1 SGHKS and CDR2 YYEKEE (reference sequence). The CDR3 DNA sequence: TGTGCCAGCAGCTTGCAAGGCGACAGCAATTGGGGTAATTCACCCCTCCACTTT. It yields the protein CASSLQGDSNWGNSPLHF.

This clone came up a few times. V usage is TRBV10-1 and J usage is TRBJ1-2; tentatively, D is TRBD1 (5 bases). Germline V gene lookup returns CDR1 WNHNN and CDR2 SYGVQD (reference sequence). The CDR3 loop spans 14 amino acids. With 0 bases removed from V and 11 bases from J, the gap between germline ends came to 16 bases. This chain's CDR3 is CASSESLTAGRYTF. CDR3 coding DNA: TGCGCCAGCAGTGAGTCGTTAACAGCAGGGCGTTACACCTTC.

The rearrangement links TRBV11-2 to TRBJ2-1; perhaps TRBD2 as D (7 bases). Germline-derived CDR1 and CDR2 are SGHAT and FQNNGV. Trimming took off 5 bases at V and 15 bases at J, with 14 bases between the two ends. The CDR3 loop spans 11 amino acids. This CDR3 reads CASSRGGAGFF. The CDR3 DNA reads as TGTGCCAGCAGCAGGGGGGGCGCAGGGTTCTTC. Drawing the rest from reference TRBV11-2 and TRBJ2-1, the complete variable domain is EAGVAQSPRYKIIEKRQSVAFWCNPISGHATLYWYQQILGQGPKLLIQFQNNGVVDDSQLPKDRFSAERLKGVDSTLKIQPAKLEDSAVYLCASSRGGAGFFGPGTRLTVL.

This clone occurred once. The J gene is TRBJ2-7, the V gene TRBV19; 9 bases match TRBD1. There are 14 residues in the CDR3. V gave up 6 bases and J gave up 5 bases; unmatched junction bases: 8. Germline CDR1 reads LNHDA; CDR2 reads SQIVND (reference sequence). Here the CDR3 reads CASRKQGAGDEQYF. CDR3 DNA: TGTGCCAGTAGGAAACAGGGGGCGGGCGACGAGCAGTACTTC.

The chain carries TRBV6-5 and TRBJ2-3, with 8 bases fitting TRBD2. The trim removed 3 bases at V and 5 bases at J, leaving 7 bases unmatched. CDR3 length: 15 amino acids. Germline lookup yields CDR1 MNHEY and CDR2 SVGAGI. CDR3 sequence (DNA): TGTGCCAGCAGTTATGGCCGGGGGGGAAGAGATACGCAGTATTTT. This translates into CASSYGRGGRDTQYF.

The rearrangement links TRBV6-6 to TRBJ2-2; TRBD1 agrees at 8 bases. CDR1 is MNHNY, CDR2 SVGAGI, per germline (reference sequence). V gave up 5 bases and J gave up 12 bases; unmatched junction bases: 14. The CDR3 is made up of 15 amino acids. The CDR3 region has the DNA TGTGCCAGCAGTACCGGGACAGGCACCAGGGTGAAGCTGTTTTTT. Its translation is CASSTGTGTRVKLFF.

The CDR3 DNA follows: TGTGCCACCAGCAGAGATGCCAGAACTAACTATGGCTACACCTTC. It is translated as CATSRDARTNYGYTF. The chain is built from TRBV15 and TRBJ1-2; D gene uncertain. CDR1 is LNHNV, CDR2 YYDKDF, per germline (reference sequence). The length of the CDR3 is 15 residues. V lost 0 bases, J lost 0 bases, and 8 bases lay in between.

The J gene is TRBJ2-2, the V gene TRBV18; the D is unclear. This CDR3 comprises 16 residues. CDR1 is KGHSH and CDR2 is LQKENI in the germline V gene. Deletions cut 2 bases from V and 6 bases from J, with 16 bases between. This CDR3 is CASSPTGQRLSGELFF. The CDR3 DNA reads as TGTGCCAGCTCACCAACGGGTCAGAGACTGTCCGGGGAGCTGTTTTTT.

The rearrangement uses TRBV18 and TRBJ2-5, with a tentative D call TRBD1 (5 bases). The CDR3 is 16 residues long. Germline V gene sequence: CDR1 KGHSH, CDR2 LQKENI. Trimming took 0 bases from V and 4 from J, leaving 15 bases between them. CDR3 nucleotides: TGTGCCAGCTCACCACCGGATGTGGGGCGCGGAGAGACCCAGTACTTC. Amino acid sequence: CASSPPDVGRGETQYF.